The next 28 T cell receptor beta chains were all read from a single sample in a study of blood T cell repertoires in COVID-19. Libraries were prepared by immunoSEQ multiplex PCR; TCRdb keeps only in-frame clonotypes and omits some of them. The profile covers over 150,000 clones, with roughly nine tenths appearing a single time and 1.1% taken by the ten largest. The sample was peripheral blood. Receptors were obtained from a man aged 30-40 years with acute or convalescent COVID-19.

V usage is TRBV9 and J usage is TRBJ1-5; 7 bases line up with TRBD1. The CDR3 extends over 14 amino acids. CDR1 is SGDLS, CDR2 YYNGEE, per germline. The V and J ends lost 4 bases and 3 bases, in that order; junction bases with no gene match: 4. The CDR3 is CASSSGQNNQPQHF. The CDR3 nucleotides are TGTGCCAGCAGCTCGGGACAGAACAATCAGCCCCAGCATTTT.

CDR3 residues: CASSSRGPTQFF. The CDR3 DNA follows: TGTGCCAGCAGTTCCCGAGGTCCTACGCAGTTCTTC. The rearrangement joins TRBV6-5 to TRBJ2-1, with unresolved D. The germline CDR1 and CDR2 sequences are MNHEY and SVGAGI. V lost 4 bases and J 12 bases, leaving 13 bases between the germline ends. The CDR3 totals 12 residues.

The chain has TRBV3-1 (or the pseudogene TRBV3-2) and TRBJ2-1; 8 bases line up with TRBD1. Germline V gives CDR1 LGHDT, CDR2 YNNKEL (reference sequence). The CDR3 consists of 16 residues. V lost 3 bases, J lost 3 bases, and 7 bases stayed unmatched. The CDR3 loop is CASSHLRDRGYNEQFF. CDR3 in DNA: TGTGCCAGCAGCCATCTCCGTGACAGGGGCTACAATGAGCAGTTCTTC.

This chain connects TRBV5-4 to TRBJ2-1; the D gene is possibly TRBD1 (5 bases). This CDR3 is 13 amino acids long. V dropped 5 bases and J dropped 5 bases, with 11 bases sitting between them. The germline gives CDR1 SGHNT, CDR2 YYREEE (reference sequence). CDR3 region: CASSSVTDNEQFF. CDR3 coding DNA: TGTGCCAGCAGTTCTGTGACAGACAATGAGCAGTTCTTC. Looking up the rest from reference TRBV5-4 and TRBJ2-1 gives the full variable domain: ETGVTQSPTHLIKTRGQQVTLRCSSQSGHNTVSWYQQALGQGPQFIFQYYREEENGRGNFPPRFSGLQFPNYSSELNVNALELDDSALYLCASSSVTDNEQFFGPGTRLTVL.

The chain links TRBV28 to TRBJ1-1; weak D call: TRBD1 (6 bases). This CDR3 has 14 residues. V was shortened by 6 bases and J by 6 bases, with 17 bases between the two germline ends. Germline CDR1 and CDR2: MDHEN and SYDVKM. The CDR3 DNA reads TGTGCCAGCAGCTATGACAGGTCTAACGCTGAAGCTTTCTTT. Translation gives CASSYDRSNAEAFF.

The chain has TRBV7-9 and TRBJ2-1; tentatively, D is TRBD1 (6 bases). The CDR3 is 12 amino acids. Per the germline V gene, CDR1 is SEHNR and CDR2 is FQNEAQ (reference sequence). Trimming took off 5 bases at V and 8 bases at J, with 10 bases between the two ends. The CDR3 coding sequence is TGTGCCAGCAGCCCCTACAGGGATGAGCAGTTCTTC. It encodes CASSPYRDEQFF.

V gene TRBV28 combines with J gene TRBJ1-2; D remains ambiguous. This CDR3 spans 13 amino acids. Trimming left V 8 bases short and J 8 bases short, with 18 bases between. The germline V gene encodes CDR1 MDHEN and CDR2 SYDVKM. The DNA for the CDR3 is TGTGCCAGCGGATCGGAGATACCTAAGGGCTACACCTTC. Translated, it gives CASGSEIPKGYTF.

This rearrangement joins TRBV29-1 to TRBJ2-1; 12 bases fit TRBD2. V was clipped by 6 bases and J by 6 bases; unmatched bases: 18. The CDR3 is made up of 18 amino acids. From germline, CDR1 is SQVTM and CDR2 ANQGSEA. CDR3 DNA: TGCAGCGTGGGGCTAGCGGGAGGGCCGGTGTACTTTGGCAATGAGCAGTTCTTC. Its protein is CSVGLAGGPVYFGNEQFF.

The chain employs TRBV18 and TRBJ1-4, with D possibly TRBD1 on 6 matching bases. The V end lost 0 bases, the J end lost 5 bases, and 7 bases lay between the germline ends. The length of the CDR3 is 14 residues. The germline V gene encodes CDR1 KGHSH and CDR2 LQKENI. The CDR3 DNA sequence: TGTGCCAGCTCACCACCGCAGGGGAATGAAAAACTGTTTTTT. Its translation: CASSPPQGNEKLFF.

The gene calls are TRBV5-1 and TRBJ1-2, with D hard to call. V shed 4 bases and J shed 3 bases, with 10 bases lying between them. The CDR3 consists of 13 residues. CDR1 and CDR2 (germline): SGHRS, YFSETQ. In DNA form, the CDR3 reads TGCGCCAGCAGCCCGCCGGGAGACTATGGCTACACCTTC. Translation: CASSPPGDYGYTF.

The genes are TRBV10-3 and TRBJ1-2, with 7 bases lining up with TRBD1. V shed 10 bases, J shed 3 bases, and the junction held 5 bases outside the gene matches. This CDR3 region has 12 residues. Germline CDR1 ENHRY, CDR2 SYGVKD. CDR3 sequence: CATGTGDYGYTF. CDR3 DNA sequence: TGTGCCACCGGAACAGGGGACTATGGCTACACCTTC.

The rearrangement uses TRBV6-4 and TRBJ1-2; the D gene is possibly TRBD1 (6 bases). Germline CDR1 and CDR2: MRHNA and SNTAGT. The germline V and J ends were trimmed by 6 bases and 6 bases, with 17 bases remaining between them. CDR3 size: 14 residues. This CDR3 is CASRDQGTANGYTF. The CDR3 bases are TGTGCCAGCAGGGACCAGGGGACCGCAAATGGCTACACCTTC.

V usage is TRBV5-4 and J usage is TRBJ2-6, with D unresolved. CDR1 SGHNT and CDR2 YYREEE come from the germline V gene (reference sequence). CDR3 length equals 15 residues. The germline V and J ends were trimmed by 4 bases and 1 base, with 9 bases remaining between them. CDR3 in DNA: TGTGCCAGCAGCCGAGGAAATTCTGGGGCCAACGTCCTGACTTTC. Amino acid sequence: CASSRGNSGANVLTF.

This clone was counted once. CDR3 in amino acids: CSAGLWGQMNTEAFF. DNA for the CDR3: TGCAGCGCGGGTTTGTGGGGACAGATGAACACTGAAGCTTTCTTT. V is TRBV29-1 and J is TRBJ1-1; 7 bases align to TRBD1. With 7 bases clipped from V and 0 bases from J, the junction kept 11 bases outside the gene matches. CDR1 is SQVTM and CDR2 is ANQGSEA in the germline V gene. CDR3 length: 15 residues.

The chain couples TRBV30 to TRBJ2-7; 9 bases align to TRBD2. The V segment lost 5 bases and the J segment 4 bases; nucleotides outside the gene matches: 6. Germline V gene data show CDR1 as GTSNPN and CDR2 as SVGIG (reference sequence). This CDR3 has 13 amino acids. CDR3 protein: CAWDSGSGYEQYF. CDR3 DNA: TGTGCCTGGGATAGCGGGAGCGGTTACGAGCAGTACTTC.

The rearrangement uses TRBV27 and TRBJ2-2; weak D call: TRBD1 (7 bases). Trimming removed 6 bases at V and 4 bases at J, with 12 bases between. The CDR3 consists of 14 residues. The V gene's germline CDR1 is MNHEY and CDR2 SMNVEV (reference sequence). In nucleotides, the CDR3 is TGTGCCAGCAGAAGACAGGGACTCACCGGGGAGCTGTTTTTT. The encoded protein is CASRRQGLTGELFF.

The chain employs TRBV25-1 and TRBJ1-1; 8 nucleotides match TRBD1. V dropped 6 bases and J dropped 1; count of bases not matched to a gene: 4. The CDR3 runs 14 residues. Looked up from germline, CDR1 is MGHDK and CDR2 is SYGVNS. Written as DNA, the CDR3 is TGTGCCAGCAGAGCAGGGGGCACGAACACTGAAGCTTTCTTT. Translation gives CASRAGGTNTEAFF.

The count of this clone is one. For the CDR3, the DNA is TGTGCCATCAGCGACTTACAGGGTTCCGACTATGGCTACACCTTC. The encoded protein is CAISDLQGSDYGYTF. The chain is built from TRBV10-3 and TRBJ1-2; TRBD1 is a possible D gene (6 bases). The V gene lost 6 bases and the J gene lost 3 bases, with 17 bases spanning the gap. CDR1 is ENHRY, CDR2 SYGVKD, per germline. The CDR3 is made up of 15 amino acids.

V usage is TRBV10-3 and J usage is TRBJ2-7, with D perhaps TRBD1 (5 bases). The V gene's germline CDR1 is ENHRY and CDR2 SYGVKD. Trimming stripped 0 bases from V and 5 bases from J, with 11 bases between. This CDR3 has 14 residues. The CDR3 nucleotides read TGTGCCATCAGTGAGTCGGTCAGGGCCCACGAGCAGTACTTC. This sequence encodes CAISESVRAHEQYF.

The J gene is TRBJ2-1, the V gene TRBV5-6; 12 nucleotides align to TRBD2. Trimming at V came to 4 bases and at J to 10 bases, leaving 9 bases not matched to a gene. This CDR3 spans 15 amino acids. The germline V gene has CDR1 SGHDT and CDR2 YYEEEE. The DNA of the CDR3 is TGTGCCAGCAGCCCCCTAGCGGGAGGGCCCGGGGAGCAGTTCTTC. Its translation: CASSPLAGGPGEQFF.

The CDR3 sequence: CSVDVGAETQYF. Written as DNA, the CDR3 is TGCAGCGTTGACGTAGGGGCGGAGACCCAGTACTTC. The V call is TRBV29-1, the J call TRBJ2-5; possible D gene TRBD1, 5 bases. This CDR3 is built from 12 residues. Per the germline V gene, CDR1 is SQVTM and CDR2 is ANQGSEA. V lost 3 bases and J lost 5, with 10 bases in between. Full variable domain (outside the CDR3, taken from reference TRBV29-1 and TRBJ2-5): SAVISQKPSRDICQRGTSLTIQCQVDSQVTMMFWYRQQPGQSLTLIATANQGSEATYESGFVIDKFPISRPNLTFSTLTVSNMSPEDSSIYLCSVDVGAETQYFGPGTRLLVL.

The chain combines TRBV27 with TRBJ2-4, with D perhaps TRBD1 (6 bases). The CDR3 has 13 amino acids. CDR1 and CDR2 (germline): MNHEY, SMNVEV (reference sequence). Trimming shortened V by 2 bases and J by 9 bases, and 11 bases separated the two germline ends. Written as DNA, the CDR3 is TGTGCCAGCAGTTTACAGGGGATTTCCATTCAGTACTTC. Amino acids: CASSLQGISIQYF.

The chain couples TRBV15 to TRBJ1-5, with TRBD1 matching over 8 bases. The CDR3 covers 14 residues. V gave up 3 bases and J gave up 7 bases; unmatched junction bases: 5. CDR1 and CDR2 (germline): LNHNV, YYDKDF (reference sequence). CDR3 DNA: TGTGCCACCAGCAGTGACAGGGGCAGACAGCCCCAGCATTTT. Encoded protein: CATSSDRGRQPQHF.

J is TRBJ2-7 and V is TRBV5-6; D remains ambiguous. Between the trimmed V and J ends, which lost 4 bases and 0 bases, there was a span of 20 bases. The CDR3 extends over 17 amino acids. Looked up from germline, CDR1 is SGHDT and CDR2 is YYEEEE. The CDR3 is CASSPIVLRRGSYEQYF. The CDR3 DNA reads as TGTGCCAGCAGCCCCATTGTATTACGCAGAGGCTCCTACGAGCAGTACTTC. Full variable domain (remainder filled in from reference TRBV5-6 and TRBJ2-7): DAGVTQSPTHLIKTRGQQVTLRCSPKSGHDTVSWYQQALGQGPQFIFQYYEEEERQRGNFPDRFSGHQFPNYSSELNVNALLLGDSALYLCASSPIVLRRGSYEQYFGPGTRLTVT.

The chain links TRBV19 to TRBJ2-1; D is perhaps TRBD1 (6 bases). V lost 8 bases and J 7 bases, leaving 18 bases between the germline ends. This CDR3 has 14 amino acids. From germline, CDR1 is LNHDA and CDR2 SQIVND (reference sequence). The CDR3 DNA reads as TGTGCCAGTCGATGGACAGACGATGGGAATGAGCAGTTCTTC. Its protein is CASRWTDDGNEQFF.

This clone appeared a single time. This chain connects TRBV2 to TRBJ1-4; 7 nucleotides align to TRBD1. J lost 10 bases, V lost 6 bases, and 11 bases had no gene match. Germline V lookup: CDR1 SNHLY, CDR2 FYNNEI. The CDR3 is made up of 14 amino acids. CDR3 sequence: CASRLDGTVGKLFF. The CDR3 DNA follows: TGTGCCAGCAGGTTGGATGGGACAGTTGGAAAACTGTTTTTT.

The rearrangement uses TRBV18 and TRBJ1-3; D is uncertain. CDR3 length equals 15 residues. Germline V CDR1 and CDR2: KGHSH, LQKENI. Trimming removed 4 bases at V and 0 bases at J, with 10 bases between. Here the CDR3 DNA reads TGTGCCAGCTCACGAACCGATAGCTCTGGAAACACCATATATTTT. It is translated as CASSRTDSSGNTIYF.

The chain has TRBV30 and TRBJ2-3; D is unclear. The CDR3 has 11 residues. The V end was cut by 0 bases, the J end by 6 bases, with 4 bases between. Germline V gene lookup returns CDR1 GTSNPN and CDR2 SVGIG (reference sequence). The CDR3 loop reads CAWSVSDTQYF. CDR3 bases: TGTGCCTGGAGTGTATCTGATACGCAGTATTTT. Using reference TRBV30 and TRBJ2-3 for the parts outside the CDR3, the full variable domain is SQTIHQWPATLVQPVGSPLSLECTVEGTSNPNLYWYRQAAGRGLQLLFYSVGIGQISSEVPQNLSASRPQDRQFILSSKKLLLSDSGFYLCAWSVSDTQYFGPGTRLTVL.